These 24 T cell receptor beta chains were sequenced from one sample in a study of control samples from healthy donors and cancer patients (dated by TCRdb to about 2020). The library was prepared using the immunoSEQ multiplex PCR assay. TCRdb took over this immuneACCESS table, retaining in-frame rearrangements with V and J assigned. Such tables are incomplete; in checked studies, under half of the missing clones stem from an unresolved V gene, and the remainder is unexplained. This sample has 200,000 to 250,000 clones in its table, and just under 95% of those were observed once. The top ten clonotypes cover about 1.4% of the sample. What was sequenced was blood. These receptors were obtained from a man aged 50-59 years in good health.

CDR3 nucleotides: TGTGCCAGCAGATCTCTGGGGCTCGACTATGGCTACACCTTC. Encoded protein: CASRSLGLDYGYTF. This chain links TRBV6-6 with TRBJ1-2, with D maybe TRBD1 (5 bases). V was cut by 6 bases and J by 3 bases, with 14 bases left in between. In germline, CDR1 is MNHNY, CDR2 SVGAGI (reference sequence). The CDR3 has 14 residues.

V usage is TRBV18 and J usage is TRBJ1-1; 9 positions match TRBD1. There are 15 residues in the CDR3. Germline CDR1 reads KGHSH; CDR2 reads LQKENI. After removal of 2 bases from V and 8 bases from J, the junction contained 9 bases not matched to a gene. CDR3 region: CASSPYRGRLREAFF. The CDR3 region has the DNA TGTGCCAGCTCACCATACAGGGGGCGTTTACGAGAAGCTTTCTTT.

The chain links TRBV20-1 to TRBJ1-2, with a weak D call TRBD1 (5 bases). V was cut by 3 bases and J by 6 bases, with 8 bases left in between. This CDR3 comprises 11 residues. From germline, CDR1 is DFQATT and CDR2 SNEGSKA (reference sequence). Here the CDR3 reads CSARRQNGYTF. Here the CDR3 DNA reads TGCAGTGCTAGGAGACAGAATGGCTACACCTTC.

The gene calls are TRBV19 and TRBJ1-3, with 7 bases identical to TRBD1. This CDR3 is built from 16 residues. Germline CDR1 is LNHDA and CDR2 is SQIVND (reference sequence). The trim removed 6 bases at V and 0 bases at J, leaving 8 bases unmatched. This CDR3 reads CASRNRGISSGNTIYF. DNA of the CDR3: TGTGCCAGTAGGAACAGGGGTATCAGCTCTGGAAACACCATATATTTT. Full variable domain (remainder filled in from reference TRBV19 and TRBJ1-3): DGGITQSPKYLFRKEGQNVTLSCEQNLNHDAMYWYRQDPGQGLRLIYYSQIVNDFQKGDIAEGYSVSREKKESFPLTVTSAQKNPTAFYLCASRNRGISSGNTIYFGEGSWLTVV.

V usage is TRBV4-3 and J usage is TRBJ2-5, with D maybe TRBD1 (6 bases). V lost 4 bases to trimming and J lost 2 bases, with 14 bases between them. Germline V gene sequence: CDR1 LGHNA, CDR2 YSLEER. This CDR3 is 15 amino acids long. CDR3 loop: CASSRTGQTQETQYF. The CDR3 bases are TGCGCCAGCAGCCGTACGGGACAAACACAAGAGACCCAGTACTTC.

The chain couples TRBV12-3 or TRBV12-4 to TRBJ1-3; D uncertain. The CDR3 totals 13 residues. The V and J ends lost 0 bases and 8 bases respectively, with 8 bases between them. In nucleotides, the CDR3 is TGTGCCAGCAGTTTAGCTGAGGGAGACACCATATATTTT. Its translation: CASSLAEGDTIYF.

CDR3 residues: CASSLTNPSGEDYEQYF. CDR3 bases: TGCGCCAGCAGCCTCACCAACCCTAGCGGGGAGGACTACGAGCAGTACTTC. The V call is TRBV4-3, the J call TRBJ2-7; TRBD2 matches 9 bases. The CDR3 totals 17 residues. Trimming at V came to 4 bases and at J to 3 bases, leaving 13 bases not matched to a gene. Germline CDR1 and CDR2: LGHNA and YSLEER.

The V gene is TRBV19, the J gene TRBJ1-5; 10 bases are shared with TRBD1. CDR3 length: 15 amino acids. After removal of 7 bases from V and 3 bases from J, the junction contained 6 bases not matched to a gene. Germline CDR1 is LNHDA and CDR2 is SQIVND (reference sequence). The CDR3 DNA follows: TGTGCCAGTAAGGCGACAGGGGGCTACAATCAGCCCCAGCATTTT. This gives the protein CASKATGGYNQPQHF.

This clone was seen a single time. The gene calls are TRBV5-1 and TRBJ2-2; 14 bases fit TRBD2. CDR3 size: 18 residues. Trimming removed 2 bases from V and 7 bases from J; junction bases left unmatched: 10. Germline CDR1 is SGHRS and CDR2 is YFSETQ. CDR3 DNA sequence: TGCGCCAGCAGCTTTTCCGGACTAGCGGGGGGCAATGTCGGGGAGCTGTTTTTT. As protein: CASSFSGLAGGNVGELFF.

The chain is built from TRBV7-3 and TRBJ2-3; perhaps TRBD2 as D (6 bases). V lost 5 bases and J 4 bases, leaving 13 bases between the germline ends. CDR3 size: 14 residues. Germline CDR1 reads SGHTA; CDR2 reads FQGTGA. The CDR3 loop reads CASSLGGAADTQYF. The CDR3 bases are TGTGCCAGCAGCCTTGGAGGGGCCGCAGATACGCAGTATTTT.

This clone was recorded once. This chain connects TRBV5-1 to TRBJ2-7, with D perhaps being TRBD1 or TRBD2 (5 bases each). CDR1 is SGHRS and CDR2 is YFSETQ in the germline V gene. The CDR3 is 14 amino acids. The germline V and J ends were trimmed by 1 base and 3 bases, with 11 bases remaining between them. The CDR3 bases are TGCGCCAGCAGCTTGCGAGGGGCGCGCTACGAGCAGTACTTC. Translation gives CASSLRGARYEQYF.

The rearrangement uses TRBV19 and TRBJ1-4; D remains ambiguous. The CDR3 has 15 amino acids. V dropped 6 bases and J dropped 0 bases, with 11 bases sitting between them. Germline V lookup: CDR1 LNHDA, CDR2 SQIVND (reference sequence). CDR3 in amino acids: CASSIPTTTNEKLFF. In DNA, the CDR3 is TGTGCCAGTAGCATACCGACAACAACTAATGAAAAACTGTTTTTT.

This clone has a single count. The CDR3 loop is CASRTSGRGETQYF. The CDR3 DNA reads as TGTGCCAGCAGAACGTCGGGGAGGGGAGAGACCCAGTACTTC. The chain uses TRBV2 and TRBJ2-5, with 7 nucleotides matching TRBD2. This CDR3 contains 14 residues. Per the germline V gene, CDR1 is SNHLY and CDR2 is FYNNEI. Germline trimming cut 6 bases from V and 4 bases from J; bases unmatched to any gene: 8.

The rearrangement links TRBV28 to TRBJ1-5; no definite D call. Trimming removed 0 bases at V and 5 bases at J, with 8 bases between. The germline CDR1 and CDR2 sequences are MDHEN and SYDVKM. This CDR3 has 14 amino acids. CDR3 region: CASSLWGSDQPQHF. The CDR3 bases are TGTGCCAGCAGTTTATGGGGGTCTGATCAGCCCCAGCATTTT.

This clone was counted once. V and J are TRBV5-5 and TRBJ1-5; unclear D gene. This CDR3 spans 15 amino acids. The germline CDR1 and CDR2 sequences are SGHKS and YYEKEE (reference sequence). Trimming cost V 4 bases and J 1 base, with 12 bases left between them. In nucleotides, the CDR3 is TGTGCCAGCAGCGGCTCCGGTATGAGCAATCAGCCCCAGCATTTT. The encoded protein is CASSGSGMSNQPQHF.

V gene TRBV7-9 combines with J gene TRBJ1-2; no clear D gene. With 2 bases removed from V and 8 bases from J, the gap between germline ends came to 15 bases. Germline CDR1 SEHNR, CDR2 FQNEAQ (reference sequence). This CDR3 spans 14 amino acids. CDR3 amino acids: CASSLLPNSFGYTF. The CDR3 nucleotides are TGTGCCAGCAGCTTATTACCCAATTCTTTCGGCTACACCTTC.

The CDR3 loop is CASSQDERGGNYEQYV. DNA for the CDR3: TGCGCCAGCAGCCAAGATGAAAGAGGCGGGAACTACGAGCAGTACGTC. The rearrangement uses TRBV4-1 and TRBJ2-7, with D maybe TRBD2 (6 bases). The germline V gene encodes CDR1 MGHRA and CDR2 YSYEKL. This CDR3 region has 16 residues. Trimming stripped 0 bases from V and 3 bases from J, with 15 bases between.

This chain uses TRBV4-1 with TRBJ1-1; D is ambiguous. The CDR3 is 14 residues long. Trimming left V 3 bases short and J 5 bases short, with 13 bases between. Germline V lookup: CDR1 MGHRA, CDR2 YSYEKL. CDR3 sequence (DNA): TGCGCCAGCAGCCAGATAGAGGTTGGAACTGAAGCTTTCTTT. Its protein is CASSQIEVGTEAFF.

This chain joins TRBV5-8 and TRBJ2-1, with 9 bases matching TRBD1. The CDR3 consists of 13 residues. Germline CDR1 and CDR2: SGHTS and YDEGEE. Trimming removed 6 bases from V and 15 bases from J; junction bases left unmatched: 13. The CDR3 nucleotides are TGTGCCAGCAACCTCGACAGGGGGTTAGGGGGGTTCTTC. It is translated as CASNLDRGLGGFF.

The gene calls are TRBV3-1 (or the pseudogene TRBV3-2) and TRBJ2-2, with a possible D match to TRBD1 (5 bases). The germline V and J ends were trimmed by 3 bases and 5 bases, with 10 bases remaining between them. This CDR3 contains 14 residues. Looked up from germline, CDR1 is LGHDT and CDR2 is YNNKEL (reference sequence). CDR3 amino acids: CASSQQGGTGELFF. The CDR3 nucleotides read TGTGCCAGCAGCCAGCAGGGCGGAACCGGGGAGCTGTTTTTT.

The genes are TRBV28 and TRBJ1-1; D is unclear. Trimming took 4 bases from V and 5 from J, leaving 17 bases between them. This CDR3 spans 15 amino acids. The germline gives CDR1 MDHEN, CDR2 SYDVKM. CDR3: CASSSFGPGETEAFF. CDR3 coding DNA: TGTGCCAGCAGTTCTTTCGGGCCCGGGGAAACTGAAGCTTTCTTT.

The chain joins TRBV3-1 (or the pseudogene TRBV3-2) to TRBJ2-2; tentative D call: TRBD2 (6 bases). The CDR3 length is 17 residues. Trimming removed 3 bases from V and 4 bases from J, with 18 bases in between. Germline V gene data show CDR1 as LGHDT and CDR2 as YNNKEL (reference sequence). The CDR3 loop is CASSHSTEGPVTGELFF. In DNA form, the CDR3 reads TGTGCCAGCAGCCACTCGACGGAGGGGCCGGTCACCGGGGAGCTGTTTTTT.

The CDR3 DNA is TGTGCCAGCAGGTTCTGGGGTAACTATGGCTACACCTTC. It translates to CASRFWGNYGYTF. J is TRBJ1-2 and V is TRBV12-3 or TRBV12-4; no clear D gene. The V gene lost 6 bases and the J gene lost 1 base, with 9 bases spanning the gap. The CDR3 runs to 13 residues.

The rearrangement links TRBV3-1 (or the pseudogene TRBV3-2) to TRBJ1-1; 8 nucleotides align to TRBD1. V dropped 3 bases and J dropped 1; count of bases not matched to a gene: 4. The CDR3 sequence is 15 residues long. Germline lookup yields CDR1 LGHDT and CDR2 YNNKEL (reference sequence). CDR3 in amino acids: CASSQRDRRNTEAFF. CDR3 sequence (DNA): TGTGCCAGCAGCCAGCGGGACAGGAGGAACACTGAAGCTTTCTTT.